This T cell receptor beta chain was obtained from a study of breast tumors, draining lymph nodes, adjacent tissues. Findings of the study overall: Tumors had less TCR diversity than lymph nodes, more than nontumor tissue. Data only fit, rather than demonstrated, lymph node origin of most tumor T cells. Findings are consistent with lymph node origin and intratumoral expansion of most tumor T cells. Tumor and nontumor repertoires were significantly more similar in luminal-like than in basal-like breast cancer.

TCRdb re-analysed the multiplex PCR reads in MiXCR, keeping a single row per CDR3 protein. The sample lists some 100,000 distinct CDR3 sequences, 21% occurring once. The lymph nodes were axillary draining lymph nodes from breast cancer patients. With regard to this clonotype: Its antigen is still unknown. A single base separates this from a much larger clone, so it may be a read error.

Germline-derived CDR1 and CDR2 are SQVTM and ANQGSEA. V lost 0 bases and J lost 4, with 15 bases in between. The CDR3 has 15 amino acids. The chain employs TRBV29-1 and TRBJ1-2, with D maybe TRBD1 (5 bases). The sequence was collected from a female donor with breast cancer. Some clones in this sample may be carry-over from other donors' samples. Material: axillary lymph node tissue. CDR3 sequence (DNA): TGCAGCGTTGAAGACTTTCCAGGGCTGGGCTATGGCTACACCTTC. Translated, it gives CSVEDFPGLGYGYTF.